Listed below are T cell receptor beta chains from one sample, sequenced in a study of human T cells and chemical hapten exposure. TCRdb called the RACE reads again in MiXCR, with one record for every CDR3 protein. The profile shows 90,000 or so distinct CDR3 sequences, roughly a tenth of them singletons. The sample was whole blood, taken in connection with sensitization to the hapten diphenylcyclopropenone (DPC). Receptors originate from a man aged 35-49 years with alopecia areata. Some clones in this sample may be carry-over from other donors' samples. CDR3s leave out the opening cysteine and the closing phenylalanine or tryptophan.

>TRBV27|TRBJ2-4
ASSATHITKNIQY
>TRBV20-1|TRBJ2-3
SARPLAGDKDTQY
>TRBV12-3/TRBV12-4|TRBJ2-5
ASSKGTGRQETQY
>TRBV12-3/TRBV12-4|TRBJ2-3
ASSTGTSGSATDTQY
>TRBV20-1|TRBJ1-4
SARSGTEDEKLF
>TRBV27|TRBJ1-1
ASRSAEVWSEAF
>TRBV12-2|TRBJ2-1
ASRPWESICSYNEQF
>TRBV29-1|TRBJ2-2
SVEDPRLAGGPGGELF
>TRBV19|TRBJ2-4
ASTPMRGRTKNIQY
>TRBV24-1|TRBJ2-1
ATSATTSGTYNEQF
>TRBV19|TRBJ2-1
ASGGGSSYNEQF
>TRBV7-2|TRBJ2-6
ASSRGRGSGANVLT
>TRBV7-9|TRBJ2-7
ASSPGAGLAGGSYEQY
>TRBV28|TRBJ1-1
ASSLGTGRAF
>TRBV7-9|TRBJ2-7
ASSLPDSEQY
>TRBV12-3/TRBV12-4|TRBJ1-1
ASSSFPGETEAF
>TRBV7-2|TRBJ2-5
ASSLVVAGGPSQETQY
>TRBV5-1|TRBJ2-3
ASSLGRVADTQY
>TRBV7-6|TRBJ2-7
ASSATGNEQY
>TRBV21-1|TRBJ2-7
ASSKNGQSFGEQY
>TRBV20-1|TRBJ2-1
SAWTGNDNEQF
>TRBV7-2|TRBJ1-5
ASSQDGGRMNQPQH
>TRBV29-1|TRBJ1-1
SVGQLNTEAF
>TRBV5-1|TRBJ2-3
ASRIQGVGDTQY
>TRBV5-4|TRBJ1-2
ASSLDRDYGYT
>TRBV7-2|TRBJ1-1
ASSSRGGTEAF
>TRBV6-5|TRBJ2-6
ASSTGNPSGANVLT
>TRBV7-2|TRBJ2-3
ASSPSPGARGDTQY
>TRBV4-3|TRBJ2-5
ASSRYHSRETQY
>TRBV4-3|TRBJ2-3
ASSQDIGDTSTDTQY
>TRBV7-2|TRBJ2-3
ASSRTTSGREQY
>TRBV20-1|TRBJ2-1
SAEGKSSYNEQF
>TRBV7-9|TRBJ1-6
ASSLAGTGGVSPLH
>TRBV6-2/TRBV6-3|TRBJ1-5
ASSYWDRQPQH
>TRBV7-9|TRBJ2-3
ASRRHEADTQY
>TRBV11-1|TRBJ2-6
ASSLERFSGANVLT
>TRBV6-5|TRBJ2-1
ASSFGTAGNEQF
>TRBV20-1|TRBJ2-7
SARGPGTDYEQY
>TRBV7-2|TRBJ1-1
ASSSVGGFHTEAF
>TRBV6-2/TRBV6-3|TRBJ2-1
ASVRVVAGYGEQF
>TRBV28|TRBJ2-5
ASKPSDGQETQY
>TRBV19|TRBJ2-3
ASALGTHTDTQY
>TRBV12-3/TRBV12-4|TRBJ2-5
ASTSGVRGETQY
>TRBV7-9|TRBJ2-3
ASSPPADLPDTQY
>TRBV30|TRBJ1-1
ALESRADTEAF
>TRBV20-1|TRBJ2-6
SARDPGDPVPSGANVLT
>TRBV27|TRBJ2-4
ASSPRDRNRVLIAKNIQY
>TRBV29-1|TRBJ2-3
SVRLASTDTQY
>TRBV25-1|TRBJ2-5
ASSEGLAGVSQETQY
>TRBV12-3/TRBV12-4|TRBJ1-5
ASSFLAGVNQPQH
>TRBV5-5|TRBJ2-1
ASSLVDEQF
>TRBV7-7|TRBJ2-1
ASSLSGYNEQF
>TRBV9|TRBJ1-1
ASSVEGGYTEAF